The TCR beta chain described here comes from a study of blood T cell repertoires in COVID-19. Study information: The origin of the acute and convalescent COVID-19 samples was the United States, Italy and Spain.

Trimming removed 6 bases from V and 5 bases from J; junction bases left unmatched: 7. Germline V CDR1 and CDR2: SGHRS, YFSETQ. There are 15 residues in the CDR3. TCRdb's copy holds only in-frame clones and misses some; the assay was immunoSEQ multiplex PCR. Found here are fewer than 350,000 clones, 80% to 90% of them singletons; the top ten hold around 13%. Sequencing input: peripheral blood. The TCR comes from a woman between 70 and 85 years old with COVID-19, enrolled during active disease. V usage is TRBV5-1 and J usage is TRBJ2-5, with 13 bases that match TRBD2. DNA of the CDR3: TGCGCCAGCAACACCGGGACTAGCGGGGTTGAGACCCAGTACTTC. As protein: CASNTGTSGVETQYF.